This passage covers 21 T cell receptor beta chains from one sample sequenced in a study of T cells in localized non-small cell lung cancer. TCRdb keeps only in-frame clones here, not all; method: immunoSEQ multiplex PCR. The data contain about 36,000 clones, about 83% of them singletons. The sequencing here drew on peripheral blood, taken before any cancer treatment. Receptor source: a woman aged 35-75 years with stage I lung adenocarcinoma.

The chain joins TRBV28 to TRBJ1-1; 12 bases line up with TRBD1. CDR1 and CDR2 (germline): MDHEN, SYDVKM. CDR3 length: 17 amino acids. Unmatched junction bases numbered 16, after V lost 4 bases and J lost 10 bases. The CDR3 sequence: CASSSGTGGGVRKGAFF. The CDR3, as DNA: TGTGCCAGCAGTTCCGGGACAGGGGGCGGTGTAAGGAAGGGAGCTTTCTTT.

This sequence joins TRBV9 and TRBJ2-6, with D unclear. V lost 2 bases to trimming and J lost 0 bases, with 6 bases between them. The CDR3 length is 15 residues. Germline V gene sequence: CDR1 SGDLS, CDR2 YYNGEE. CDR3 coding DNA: TGTGCCAGCAGCGTTCGACTCTCTGGGGCCAACGTCCTGACTTTC. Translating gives CASSVRLSGANVLTF. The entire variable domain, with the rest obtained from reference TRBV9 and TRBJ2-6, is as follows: DSGVTQTPKHLITATGQRVTLRCSPRSGDLSVYWYQQSLDQGLQFLIQYYNGEERAKGNILERFSAQQFPDLHSELNLSSLELGDSALYFCASSVRLSGANVLTFGAGSRLTVL.

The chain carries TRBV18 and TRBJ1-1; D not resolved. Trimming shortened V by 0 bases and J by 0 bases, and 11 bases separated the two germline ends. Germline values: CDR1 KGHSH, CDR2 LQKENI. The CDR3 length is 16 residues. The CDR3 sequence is CASSPPAHMMNTEAFF. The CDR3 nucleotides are TGTGCCAGCTCACCACCGGCGCACATGATGAACACTGAAGCTTTCTTT.

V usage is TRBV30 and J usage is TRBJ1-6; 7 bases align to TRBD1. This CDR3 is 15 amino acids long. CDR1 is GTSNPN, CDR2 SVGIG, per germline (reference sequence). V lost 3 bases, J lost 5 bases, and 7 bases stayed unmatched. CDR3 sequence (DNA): TGTGCCTGGAGGGCAAAGACAGGGCATAATTCACCCCTCCACTTT. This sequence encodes CAWRAKTGHNSPLHF.

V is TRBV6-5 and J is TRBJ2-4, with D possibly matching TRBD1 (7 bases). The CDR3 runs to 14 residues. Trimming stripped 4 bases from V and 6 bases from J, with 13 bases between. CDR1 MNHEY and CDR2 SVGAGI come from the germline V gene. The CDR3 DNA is TGTGCCAGCAGTTCTCAGGGGGGAAGAAACATTCAGTACTTC. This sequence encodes CASSSQGGRNIQYF.

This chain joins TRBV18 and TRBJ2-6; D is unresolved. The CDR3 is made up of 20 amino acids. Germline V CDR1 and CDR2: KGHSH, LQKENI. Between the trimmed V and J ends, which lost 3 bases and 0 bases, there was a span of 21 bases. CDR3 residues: CASSPFNRDPRSSGANVLTF. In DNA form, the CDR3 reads TGTGCCAGCTCACCGTTTAACAGAGACCCCAGATCCTCTGGGGCCAACGTCCTGACTTTC.

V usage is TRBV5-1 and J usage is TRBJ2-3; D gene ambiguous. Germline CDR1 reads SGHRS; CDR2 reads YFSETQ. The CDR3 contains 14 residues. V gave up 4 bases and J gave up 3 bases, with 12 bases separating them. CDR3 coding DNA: TGCGCCAGCAGCCCGGGCAGCAATACAGATACGCAGTATTTT. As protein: CASSPGSNTDTQYF.

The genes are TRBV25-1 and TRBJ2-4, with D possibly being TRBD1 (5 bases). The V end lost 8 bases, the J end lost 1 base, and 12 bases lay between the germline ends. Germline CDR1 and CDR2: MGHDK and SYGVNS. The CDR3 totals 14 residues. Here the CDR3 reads CASQGIWAKNIQYF. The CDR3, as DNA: TGTGCCAGCCAGGGTATATGGGCCAAAAACATTCAGTACTTC.

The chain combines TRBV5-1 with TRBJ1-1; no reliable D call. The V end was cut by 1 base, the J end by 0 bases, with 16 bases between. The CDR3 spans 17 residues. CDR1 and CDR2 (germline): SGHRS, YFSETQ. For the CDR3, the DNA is TGCGCCAGCAGCTTGCGGCCGCTCTCGCTGATGAACACTGAAGCTTTCTTT. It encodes CASSLRPLSLMNTEAFF.

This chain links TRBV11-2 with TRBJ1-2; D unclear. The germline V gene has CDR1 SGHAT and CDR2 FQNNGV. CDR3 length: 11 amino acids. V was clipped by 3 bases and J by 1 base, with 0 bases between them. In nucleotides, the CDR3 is TGTGCCAGCAGCTTTAACTATGGCTACACCTTC. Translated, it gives CASSFNYGYTF.

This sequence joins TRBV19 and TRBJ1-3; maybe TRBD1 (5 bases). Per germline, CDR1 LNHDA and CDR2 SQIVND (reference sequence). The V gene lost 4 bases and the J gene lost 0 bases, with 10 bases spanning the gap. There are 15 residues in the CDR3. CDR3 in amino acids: CASSNAQDSGNTIYF. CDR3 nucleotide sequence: TGTGCCAGTAGTAATGCACAGGACTCTGGAAACACCATATATTTT. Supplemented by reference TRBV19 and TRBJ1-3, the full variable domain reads DGGITQSPKYLFRKEGQNVTLSCEQNLNHDAMYWYRQDPGQGLRLIYYSQIVNDFQKGDIAEGYSVSREKKESFPLTVTSAQKNPTAFYLCASSNAQDSGNTIYFGEGSWLTVV.

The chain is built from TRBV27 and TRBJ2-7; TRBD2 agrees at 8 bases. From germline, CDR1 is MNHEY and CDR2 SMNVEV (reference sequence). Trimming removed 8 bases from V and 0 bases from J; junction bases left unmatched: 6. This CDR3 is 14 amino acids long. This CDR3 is CASWPSGSSYEQYF. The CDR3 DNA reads TGTGCCAGCTGGCCCAGCGGGAGCTCCTACGAGCAGTACTTC.

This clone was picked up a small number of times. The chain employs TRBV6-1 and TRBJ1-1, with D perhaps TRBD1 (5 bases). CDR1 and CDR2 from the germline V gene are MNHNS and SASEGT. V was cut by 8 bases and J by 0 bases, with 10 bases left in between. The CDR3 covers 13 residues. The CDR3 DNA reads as TGTGCCAGCTCGACAGATTTGAACACTGAAGCTTTCTTT. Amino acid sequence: CASSTDLNTEAFF.

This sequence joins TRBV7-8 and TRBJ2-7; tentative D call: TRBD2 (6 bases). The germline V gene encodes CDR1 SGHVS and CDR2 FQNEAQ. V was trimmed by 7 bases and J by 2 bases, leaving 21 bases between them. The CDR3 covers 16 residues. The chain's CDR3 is CASTAGSGIRPYEQYF. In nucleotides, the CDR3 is TGTGCCAGCACTGCGGGGTCTGGTATCCGCCCCTACGAGCAGTACTTC. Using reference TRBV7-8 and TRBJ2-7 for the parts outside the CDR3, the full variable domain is GAGVSQSPRYKVAKRGQDVALRCDPISGHVSLFWYQQALGQGPEFLTYFQNEAQLDKSGLPSDRFFAERPEGSVSTLKIQRTQQEDSAVYLCASTAGSGIRPYEQYFGPGTRLTVT.

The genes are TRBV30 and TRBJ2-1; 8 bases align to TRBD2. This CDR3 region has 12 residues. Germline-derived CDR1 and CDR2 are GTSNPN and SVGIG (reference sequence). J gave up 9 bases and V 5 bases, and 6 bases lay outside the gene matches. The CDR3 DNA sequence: TGTGCCTGGCGGGGGGGCCTGGGTGAGCAGTTCTTC. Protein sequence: CAWRGGLGEQFF.

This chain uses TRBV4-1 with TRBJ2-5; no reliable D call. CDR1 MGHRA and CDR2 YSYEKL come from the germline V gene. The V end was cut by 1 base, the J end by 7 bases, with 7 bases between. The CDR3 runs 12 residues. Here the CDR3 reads CASSQGIGTQYF. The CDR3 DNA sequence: TGCGCCAGCAGCCAAGGGATAGGGACCCAGTACTTC.

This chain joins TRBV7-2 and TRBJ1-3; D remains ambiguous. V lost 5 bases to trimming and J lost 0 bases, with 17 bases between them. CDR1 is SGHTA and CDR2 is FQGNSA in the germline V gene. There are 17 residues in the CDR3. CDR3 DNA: TGTGCCAGCAGCCCAAAGGGTGCGTTCAGCTCTGGAAACACCATATATTTT. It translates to CASSPKGAFSSGNTIYF.

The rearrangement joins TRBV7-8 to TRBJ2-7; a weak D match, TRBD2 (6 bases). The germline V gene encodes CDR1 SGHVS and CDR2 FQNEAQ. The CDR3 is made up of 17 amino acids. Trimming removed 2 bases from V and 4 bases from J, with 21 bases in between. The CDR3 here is CASSLTDFGRDSYEQYF. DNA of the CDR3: TGTGCCAGCAGCTTAACGGACTTTGGACGGGACTCGTACGAGCAGTACTTC.

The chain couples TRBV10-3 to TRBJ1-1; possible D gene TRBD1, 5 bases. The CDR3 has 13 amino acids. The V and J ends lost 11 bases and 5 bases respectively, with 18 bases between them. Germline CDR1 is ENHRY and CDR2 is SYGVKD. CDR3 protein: CAASPQTETEAFF. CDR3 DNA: TGTGCCGCCTCCCCCCAGACAGAAACTGAAGCTTTCTTT.

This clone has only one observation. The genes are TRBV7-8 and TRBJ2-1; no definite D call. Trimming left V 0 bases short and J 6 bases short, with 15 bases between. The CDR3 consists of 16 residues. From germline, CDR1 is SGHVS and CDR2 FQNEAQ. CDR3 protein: CASSLAYKGPGNEQFF. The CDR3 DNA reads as TGTGCCAGCAGCTTAGCGTACAAGGGTCCCGGCAATGAGCAGTTCTTC.

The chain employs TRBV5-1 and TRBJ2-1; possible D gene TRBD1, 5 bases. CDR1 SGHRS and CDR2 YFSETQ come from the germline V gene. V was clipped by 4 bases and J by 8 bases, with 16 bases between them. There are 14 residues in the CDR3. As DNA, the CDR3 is TGCGCCAGCAGCCTTGGACAACAAGGGGATGAGCAGTTCTTC. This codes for CASSLGQQGDEQFF.